The 26 T cell receptor beta chains below were found in one sample sequenced in a study of cytomegalovirus exposure and HLA in healthy donors. The primer mix had 60 Vbeta and 13 Jbeta primers. TCRdb keeps only in-frame clones here, not all; method: immunoSEQ multiplex PCR. The table lists fewer than 250,000 clones, around 82% of them singletons, with over 1.5% in the top ten. Sequencing used PBMCs. The receptors come from a man aged 35-49 years in good health and CMV-seropositive.

CDR3 region: CASSETGAIEQYF. The CDR3 DNA reads TGTGCCAGCAGTGAAACGGGAGCCATCGAGCAGTACTTC. This chain links TRBV6-1 with TRBJ2-7; TRBD2 might be the D (6 bases). This CDR3 has 13 amino acids. Germline lookup yields CDR1 MNHNS and CDR2 SASEGT. V shed 2 bases and J shed 6 bases, with 11 bases lying between them.

This sequence joins TRBV5-6 and TRBJ1-2; a weak D match, TRBD1 (6 bases). In germline, CDR1 is SGHDT, CDR2 YYEEEE. V lost 0 bases to trimming and J lost 4 bases, with 16 bases between them. The CDR3 covers 16 residues. CDR3 amino acids: CASSLGRGIRSYGYTF. The CDR3, as DNA: TGTGCCAGCAGCTTGGGTAGGGGGATCCGAAGCTATGGCTACACCTTC.

The V and J genes are TRBV28 and TRBJ1-5, with a tentative D call TRBD1 (6 bases). The CDR3 is made up of 15 amino acids. Germline V gene data show CDR1 as MDHEN and CDR2 as SYDVKM. V lost 3 bases to trimming and J lost 9 bases, with 18 bases between them. DNA of the CDR3: TGTGCCAGCAGTTTGGGGGCTGGTACGGTCGGGCCCCAGCATTTT. Amino acids: CASSLGAGTVGPQHF.

The chain links TRBV7-2 to TRBJ2-1, with 7 bases that match TRBD2. The CDR3 covers 15 residues. From germline, CDR1 is SGHTA and CDR2 FQGNSA. The V segment lost 8 bases and the J segment 7 bases; nucleotides outside the gene matches: 14. The CDR3 is CASAREGPVLNEQFF. CDR3 sequence (DNA): TGTGCCAGCGCGAGGGAGGGCCCCGTTCTGAATGAGCAGTTCTTC.

The chain uses TRBV5-1 and TRBJ1-4; 10 bases are a match to TRBD1. The CDR3 is 16 amino acids. Germline trimming cut 0 bases from V and 5 bases from J; bases unmatched to any gene: 4. The germline gives CDR1 SGHRS, CDR2 YFSETQ. In DNA, the CDR3 is TGCGCCAGCAGCTTGGCCGGGACAGGGGCGAATGAAAAACTGTTTTTT. It encodes CASSLAGTGANEKLFF.

The V gene is TRBV19, the J gene TRBJ1-5; TRBD1 agrees at 7 bases. The CDR3 extends over 14 amino acids. From germline, CDR1 is LNHDA and CDR2 SQIVND (reference sequence). J was trimmed by 7 bases and V by 1 base; bases with no gene match: 4. CDR3: CASSIGQGRQPQHF. The DNA for the CDR3 is TGTGCCAGTAGTATAGGACAGGGAAGACAGCCCCAGCATTTT.

The chain combines TRBV5-1 with TRBJ1-2; D gene uncertain. This CDR3 region has 14 residues. V lost 4 bases to trimming and J lost 3 bases, with 13 bases between them. In germline, CDR1 is SGHRS, CDR2 YFSETQ. CDR3 protein: CASSREGMDYGYTF. CDR3 sequence (DNA): TGCGCCAGCAGCCGGGAGGGAATGGACTATGGCTACACCTTC.

The chain is built from TRBV18 and TRBJ1-3, with 9 bases that match TRBD1. CDR1 and CDR2 (germline): KGHSH, LQKENI. CDR3 length: 15 amino acids. V shed 3 bases, J shed 5 bases, and the junction held 5 bases outside the gene matches. The CDR3 DNA sequence: TGTGCCAGCTCACCTCAGGACAGGGGACGAAACACCATATATTTT. As protein: CASSPQDRGRNTIYF.

The genes are TRBV19 and TRBJ1-2, with TRBD1 as a possible D gene (5 bases). The CDR3 contains 12 residues. Trimming stripped 7 bases from V and 4 bases from J, with 10 bases between. CDR1 LNHDA and CDR2 SQIVND come from the germline V gene (reference sequence). For the CDR3, the DNA is TGTGCCAGTATTGGGGGGGGCTATGGCTACACCTTC. Translating gives CASIGGGYGYTF.

This chain links TRBV11-2 with TRBJ2-1; 14 bases are shared with TRBD2. The CDR3 runs to 16 residues. V shed 0 bases, J shed 7 bases, and the junction held 2 bases outside the gene matches. Germline V gene data show CDR1 as SGHAT and CDR2 as FQNNGV. CDR3 nucleotides: TGTGCCAGCAGCTTAGAGGGACTAGCGGGAGTGAATGAGCAGTTCTTC. As protein: CASSLEGLAGVNEQFF.

The gene calls are TRBV7-9 and TRBJ2-1, with a possible D match to TRBD1 (5 bases). V was clipped by 7 bases and J by 6 bases, with 13 bases between them. This CDR3 is 13 amino acids long. Per germline, CDR1 SEHNR and CDR2 FQNEAQ (reference sequence). CDR3 DNA sequence: TGTGCCAGCAAAGAAGGGGTCGGCAATGAGCAGTTCTTC. Translation gives CASKEGVGNEQFF. The entire variable domain, with the rest obtained from reference TRBV7-9 and TRBJ2-1, is as follows: DTGVSQNPRHKITKRGQNVTFRCDPISEHNRLYWYRQTLGQGPEFLTYFQNEAQLEKSRLLSDRFSAERPKGSFSTLEIQRTEQGDSAMYLCASKEGVGNEQFFGPGTRLTVL.

The chain couples TRBV5-1 to TRBJ2-1, with a tentative D call TRBD1 (7 bases). CDR1 and CDR2 from the germline V gene are SGHRS and YFSETQ. The germline V and J ends were trimmed by 0 bases and 3 bases, with 13 bases remaining between them. The CDR3 has 16 amino acids. CDR3 region: CASSLGAQGGYNEQFF. The CDR3 bases are TGCGCCAGCAGCTTGGGGGCCCAGGGGGGCTACAATGAGCAGTTCTTC.

The genes are TRBV5-3 and TRBJ2-4; 9 bases align to TRBD1. TRBV5-3 is recorded as an ORF, its role being uncertain. This CDR3 spans 18 amino acids. V was clipped by 3 bases and J by 3 bases; unmatched bases: 13. This CDR3 reads CARSWGLGQGLSKNIQYF. CDR3 bases: TGTGCCAGAAGCTGGGGCTTGGGACAGGGCCTGAGCAAAAACATTCAGTACTTC.

V is TRBV11-3 and J is TRBJ2-1, with 9 bases fitting TRBD1. V lost 5 bases and J lost 8; bases outside the gene matches: 10. CDR1 and CDR2 from the germline V gene are SGHNT and YENEEA. CDR3 size: 15 residues. This CDR3 is CASSGGTGKEDEQFF. The CDR3 nucleotides are TGTGCCAGCAGCGGAGGGACAGGGAAGGAAGATGAGCAGTTCTTC.

The chain couples TRBV10-1 to TRBJ2-2, with 7 bases matching TRBD1. This CDR3 contains 15 residues. Germline V gene lookup returns CDR1 WNHNN and CDR2 SYGVQD (reference sequence). Trimming took 4 bases from V and 2 from J; bases not matched to a gene: 4. The CDR3 sequence: CASSGGTVNTGELFF. In DNA form, the CDR3 reads TGCGCCAGCAGTGGGGGGACAGTTAACACCGGGGAGCTGTTTTTT.

The chain is built from TRBV28 and TRBJ1-2, with D maybe TRBD1 (6 bases). This CDR3 region has 14 residues. V was pared by 8 bases and J by 5 bases, with 18 bases between. The germline V gene encodes CDR1 MDHEN and CDR2 SYDVKM. The CDR3 sequence: CASSEAGETYGYTF. CDR3 DNA: TGTGCCAGCTCCGAGGCAGGGGAAACATATGGCTACACCTTC.

With regard to this clone: Other nucleotide sequences in the sample specify the same CDR3. This chain uses TRBV5-1 with TRBJ2-1, with 7 bases identical to TRBD1. Germline V lookup: CDR1 SGHRS, CDR2 YFSETQ. CDR3 size: 16 residues. V shed 0 bases and J 2 bases; nucleotides not matched to a gene: 5. CDR3 nucleotide sequence: TGCGCCAGCAGCTTGGGACGACAGGGACCCTACAATGAGCAGTTCTTC. Translated: CASSLGRQGPYNEQFF.

The chain joins TRBV9 to TRBJ2-7; tentatively, D is TRBD1 (6 bases). The CDR3 contains 14 residues. Trimming took off 3 bases at V and 6 bases at J, with 16 bases between the two ends. Per germline, CDR1 SGDLS and CDR2 YYNGEE. The CDR3 protein is CASSDGTRSGEQYF. For the CDR3, the DNA is TGTGCCAGCAGCGATGGGACACGCTCCGGCGAGCAGTACTTC. The entire variable domain, with the rest obtained from reference TRBV9 and TRBJ2-7, is as follows: DSGVTQTPKHLITATGQRVTLRCSPRSGDLSVYWYQQSLDQGLQFLIQYYNGEERAKGNILERFSAQQFPDLHSELNLSSLELGDSALYFCASSDGTRSGEQYFGPGTRLTVT.

The sample holds one count of this clone. The chain has TRBV28 and TRBJ2-7; possible D gene TRBD2, 5 bases. CDR3 size: 12 residues. Germline CDR1 is MDHEN and CDR2 is SYDVKM. CDR3 protein: CIKTGSSYEQYF. The CDR3 coding sequence is TGTATAAAGACTGGGAGCTCCTACGAGCAGTACTTC.

The chain has TRBV27 and TRBJ1-1; 8 positions match TRBD1. This CDR3 has 15 residues. Germline V gene sequence: CDR1 MNHEY, CDR2 SMNVEV (reference sequence). Trimming took 4 bases from V and 1 from J; bases not matched to a gene: 5. This CDR3 is CASSSPQGANTEAFF. The CDR3 coding sequence is TGTGCCAGCAGTTCCCCCCAGGGGGCGAACACTGAAGCTTTCTTT.

CDR3 in DNA: TGCGCCAGCAGCGCCTTCGCTACGGCGGGGGACAATGAGCAGTTCTTC. Translated, it gives CASSAFATAGDNEQFF. The chain carries TRBV5-1 and TRBJ2-1; 7 bases match TRBD2. The length of the CDR3 is 16 residues. The V gene end was trimmed by 4 bases and the J gene end by 5 bases; junction bases not matched to a gene: 12. Germline-derived CDR1 and CDR2 are SGHRS and YFSETQ. The full variable domain, rest sourced from reference TRBV5-1 and TRBJ2-1, is KAGVTQTPRYLIKTRGQQVTLSCSPISGHRSVSWYQQTPGQGLQFLFEYFSETQRNKGNFPGRFSGRQFSNSRSEMNVSTLELGDSALYLCASSAFATAGDNEQFFGPGTRLTVL.

This chain joins TRBV27 and TRBJ2-7; unclear D gene. The CDR3 sequence is 14 residues long. Trimming removed 5 bases from V and 2 bases from J, with 13 bases in between. Germline V lookup: CDR1 MNHEY, CDR2 SMNVEV (reference sequence). CDR3 amino acids: CASSQQRSPYEQYF. In DNA form, the CDR3 reads TGTGCCAGCAGTCAACAGAGAAGTCCCTACGAGCAGTACTTC.

This rearrangement joins TRBV27 to TRBJ2-2, with D hard to call. The CDR3 has 13 residues. Germline CDR1 is MNHEY and CDR2 is SMNVEV (reference sequence). V gave up 6 bases and J gave up 5 bases, with 10 bases separating them. The CDR3 coding sequence is TGTGCCAGCAGATTCGTACAAACCGGGGAGCTGTTTTTT. This gives the protein CASRFVQTGELFF.

The rearrangement uses TRBV10-3 and TRBJ2-5; 8 bases match TRBD1. The ends lost 4 bases at V and 2 bases at J; junction bases unmatched: 6. Per germline, CDR1 ENHRY and CDR2 SYGVKD. The CDR3 covers 15 residues. CDR3 DNA: TGTGCCATCAGTGGTGGACAGGGAGGTCAAGAGACCCAGTACTTC. This codes for CAISGGQGGQETQYF.

The chain employs TRBV28 and TRBJ1-1; D is ambiguous. CDR1 MDHEN and CDR2 SYDVKM come from the germline V gene. This CDR3 is built from 12 residues. The V and J ends lost 2 bases and 8 bases respectively, with 9 bases between them. CDR3: CASSLAHGEAFF. Written as DNA, the CDR3 is TGTGCCAGCAGTTTAGCCCACGGGGAAGCTTTCTTT.

This chain links TRBV7-9 with TRBJ2-5; D not resolved. CDR1 is SEHNR and CDR2 is FQNEAQ in the germline V gene (reference sequence). The CDR3 length is 13 residues. Trimming took 5 bases from V and 1 from J, leaving 8 bases between them. The CDR3 here is CASSPTSQETQYF. The CDR3 DNA sequence: TGTGCCAGCAGCCCGACAAGCCAAGAGACCCAGTACTTC.